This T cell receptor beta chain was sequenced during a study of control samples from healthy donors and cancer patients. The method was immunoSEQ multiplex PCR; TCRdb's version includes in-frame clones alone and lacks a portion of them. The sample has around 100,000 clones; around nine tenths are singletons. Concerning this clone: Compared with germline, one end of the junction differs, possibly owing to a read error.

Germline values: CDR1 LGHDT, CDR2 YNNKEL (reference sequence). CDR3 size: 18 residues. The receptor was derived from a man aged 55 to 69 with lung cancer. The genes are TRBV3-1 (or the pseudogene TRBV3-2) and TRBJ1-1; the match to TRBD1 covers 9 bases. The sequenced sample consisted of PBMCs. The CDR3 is CAGSPGTGKARWNTEAFF. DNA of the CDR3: TGTGCCGGCAGCCCTGGGACAGGGAAGGCCCGCTGGAACACTGAAGCTTTCTTT.